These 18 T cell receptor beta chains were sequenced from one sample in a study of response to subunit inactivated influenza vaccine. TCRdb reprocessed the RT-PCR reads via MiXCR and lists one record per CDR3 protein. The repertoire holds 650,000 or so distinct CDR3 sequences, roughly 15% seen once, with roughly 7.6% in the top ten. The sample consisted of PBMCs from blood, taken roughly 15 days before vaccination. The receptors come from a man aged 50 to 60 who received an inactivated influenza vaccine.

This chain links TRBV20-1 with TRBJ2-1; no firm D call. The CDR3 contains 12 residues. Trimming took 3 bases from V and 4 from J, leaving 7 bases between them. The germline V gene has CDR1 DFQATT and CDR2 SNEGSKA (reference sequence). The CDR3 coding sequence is TGCAGTGCTAGGTTACAGTACAATGAGCAGTTCTTC. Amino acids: CSARLQYNEQFF.

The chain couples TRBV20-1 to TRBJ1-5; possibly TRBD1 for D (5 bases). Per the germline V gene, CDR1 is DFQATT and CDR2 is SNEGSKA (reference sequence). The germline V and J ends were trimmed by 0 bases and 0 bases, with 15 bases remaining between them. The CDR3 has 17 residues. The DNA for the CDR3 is TGCAGTGCTAGAGATGGCCCGGGGCCTTATAGCAATCAGCCCCAGCATTTT. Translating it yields CSARDGPGPYSNQPQHF.

The CDR3 DNA reads as TGTGCCAGCAGTTACTACGGGACTAGGAAGGACAATGAGCAGTTCTTC. The encoded protein is CASSYYGTRKDNEQFF. The gene calls are TRBV6-5 and TRBJ2-1; 8 positions agree with TRBD2. The CDR3 runs 16 residues. Germline V gene lookup returns CDR1 MNHEY and CDR2 SVGAGI. V lost 1 base, J lost 5 bases, and 7 bases stayed unmatched.

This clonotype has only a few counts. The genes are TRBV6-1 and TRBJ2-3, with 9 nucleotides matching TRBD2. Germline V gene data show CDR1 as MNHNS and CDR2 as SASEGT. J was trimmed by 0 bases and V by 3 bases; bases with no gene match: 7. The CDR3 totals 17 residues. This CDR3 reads CASSDTAGGPSTDTQYF. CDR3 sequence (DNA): TGTGCCAGCAGTGATACCGCGGGGGGGCCTAGCACAGATACGCAGTATTTT.

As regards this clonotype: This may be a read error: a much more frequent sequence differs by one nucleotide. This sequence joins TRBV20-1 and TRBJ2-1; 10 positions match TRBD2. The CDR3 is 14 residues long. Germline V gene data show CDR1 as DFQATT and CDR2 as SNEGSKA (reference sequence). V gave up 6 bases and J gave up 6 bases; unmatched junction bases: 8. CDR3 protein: CSAKSSGSGNEQFF. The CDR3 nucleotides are TGCAGTGCCAAGTCTAGCGGGAGTGGCAATGAGCAGTTCTTC.

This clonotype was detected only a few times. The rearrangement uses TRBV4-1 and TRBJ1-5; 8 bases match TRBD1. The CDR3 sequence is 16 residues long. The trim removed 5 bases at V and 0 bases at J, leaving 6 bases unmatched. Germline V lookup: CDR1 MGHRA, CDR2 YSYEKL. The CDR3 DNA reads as TGCGCCAGCAGCTGGGACAGGTCCTATAGCAATCAGCCCCAGCATTTT. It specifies CASSWDRSYSNQPQHF.

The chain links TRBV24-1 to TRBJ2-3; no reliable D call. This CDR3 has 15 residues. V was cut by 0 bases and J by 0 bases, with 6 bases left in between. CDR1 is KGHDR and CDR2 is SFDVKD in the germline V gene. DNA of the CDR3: TGTGCCACCAGTGATTTGCAACAGAGCACAGATACGCAGTATTTT. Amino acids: CATSDLQQSTDTQYF.

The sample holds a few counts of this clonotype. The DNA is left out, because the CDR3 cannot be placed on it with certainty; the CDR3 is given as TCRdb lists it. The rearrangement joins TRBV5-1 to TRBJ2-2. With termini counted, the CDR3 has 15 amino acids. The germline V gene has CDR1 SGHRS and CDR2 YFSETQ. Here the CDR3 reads CASSFQGNTGELFFF.

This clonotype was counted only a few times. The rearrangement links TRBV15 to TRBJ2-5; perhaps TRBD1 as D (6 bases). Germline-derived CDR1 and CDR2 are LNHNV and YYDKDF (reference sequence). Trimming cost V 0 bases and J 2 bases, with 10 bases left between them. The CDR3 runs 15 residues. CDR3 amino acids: CATSRDQGPQETQYF. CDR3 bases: TGTGCCACCAGCAGAGACCAGGGGCCACAAGAGACCCAGTACTTC. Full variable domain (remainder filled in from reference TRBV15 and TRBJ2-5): DAMVIQNPRYQVTQFGKPVTLSCSQTLNHNVMYWYQQKSSQAPKLLFHYYDKDFNNEADTPDNFQSRRPNTSFCFLDIRSPGLGDTAMYLCATSRDQGPQETQYFGPGTRLLVL.

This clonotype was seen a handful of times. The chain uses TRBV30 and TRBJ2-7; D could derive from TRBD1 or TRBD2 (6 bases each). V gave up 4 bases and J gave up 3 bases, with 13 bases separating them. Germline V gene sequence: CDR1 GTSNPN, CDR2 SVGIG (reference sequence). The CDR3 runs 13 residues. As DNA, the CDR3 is TGTGCCTGGACCCCGGGGGCGGACTACGAGCAGTACTTC. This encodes CAWTPGADYEQYF.

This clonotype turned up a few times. CDR3 in amino acids: CSVGWDAYEQYF. The CDR3 nucleotides are TGCAGCGTTGGATGGGACGCATACGAGCAGTACTTC. The chain links TRBV29-1 to TRBJ2-7; the D call may be TRBD1 or TRBD2 (5 bases each). Germline CDR1 SQVTM, CDR2 ANQGSEA. V was shortened by 4 bases and J by 4 bases, with 11 bases between the two germline ends. This CDR3 is built from 12 residues.

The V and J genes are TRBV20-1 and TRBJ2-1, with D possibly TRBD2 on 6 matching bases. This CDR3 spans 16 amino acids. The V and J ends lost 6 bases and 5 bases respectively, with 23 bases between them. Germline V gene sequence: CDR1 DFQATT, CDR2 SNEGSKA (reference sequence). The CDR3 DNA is TGCAGTGCCGGGGCCGGAGGGCTAGGCAAAGACAATGAGCAGTTCTTC. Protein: CSAGAGGLGKDNEQFF.

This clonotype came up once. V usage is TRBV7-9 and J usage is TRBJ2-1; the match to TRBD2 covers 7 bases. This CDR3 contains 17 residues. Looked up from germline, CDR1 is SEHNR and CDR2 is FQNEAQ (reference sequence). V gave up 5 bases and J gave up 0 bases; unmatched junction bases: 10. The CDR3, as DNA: TGTGCCAGCAGCGTCCCTAGCGGCCTAAGCTCCTACAATGAGCAGTTCTTC. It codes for CASSVPSGLSSYNEQFF.

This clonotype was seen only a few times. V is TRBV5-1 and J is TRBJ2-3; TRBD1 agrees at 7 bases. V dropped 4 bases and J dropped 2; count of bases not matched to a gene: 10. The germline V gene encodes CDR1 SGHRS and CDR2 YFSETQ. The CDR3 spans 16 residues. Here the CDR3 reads CASSPGTDVTTDTQYF. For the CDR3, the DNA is TGCGCCAGCAGCCCGGGGACAGACGTAACCACAGATACGCAGTATTTT.

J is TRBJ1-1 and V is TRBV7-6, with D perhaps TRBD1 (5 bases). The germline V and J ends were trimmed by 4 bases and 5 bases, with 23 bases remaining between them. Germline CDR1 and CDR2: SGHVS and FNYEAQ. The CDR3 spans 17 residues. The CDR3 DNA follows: TGTGCCAGCAGCTCGTCGGGTACCAGGGCCATAAGTACTGAAGCTTTCTTT. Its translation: CASSSSGTRAISTEAFF.

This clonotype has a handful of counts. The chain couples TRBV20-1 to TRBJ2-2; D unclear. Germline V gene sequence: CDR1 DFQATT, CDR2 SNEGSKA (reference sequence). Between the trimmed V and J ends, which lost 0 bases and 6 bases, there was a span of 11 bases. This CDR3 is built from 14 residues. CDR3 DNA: TGCAGTGCTAGAGAGCCCTCTGGCCCCGGGGAGCTGTTTTTT. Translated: CSAREPSGPGELFF.

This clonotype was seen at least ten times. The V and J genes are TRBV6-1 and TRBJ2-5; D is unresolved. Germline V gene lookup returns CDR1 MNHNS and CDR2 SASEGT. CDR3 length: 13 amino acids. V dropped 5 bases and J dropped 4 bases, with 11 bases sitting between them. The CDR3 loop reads CASSIPSRETQYF. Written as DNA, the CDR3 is TGTGCCAGCAGTATCCCTTCCCGAGAGACCCAGTACTTC.

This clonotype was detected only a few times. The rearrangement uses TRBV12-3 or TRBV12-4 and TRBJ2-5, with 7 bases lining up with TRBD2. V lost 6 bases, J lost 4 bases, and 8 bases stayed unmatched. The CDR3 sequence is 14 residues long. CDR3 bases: TGTGCCAGCAGCTATGGGGGGGTTAGAGAGACCCAGTACTTC. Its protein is CASSYGGVRETQYF.